This T cell receptor (beta chain) was documented in a study of OX40 agonist ivuxolimab in advanced cancers. For the wider study: Ivuxolimab was a fully human IgG2 agonistic monoclonal antibody targeting the costimulatory receptor OX40 (CD134). Intravenous ivuxolimab was administered to patients every 2 weeks at six dose levels: 0.01, 0.1, 0.3, 1.5, 3 and 10 mg/kg. In the dose-escalation cohort, approximately 82% of patients were male, and the mean age was 60 years with a range of roughly 23 to 79. Of the approximately 54 patients in dose escalation, 19 had hepatocellular carcinoma, around 15 had melanoma, 9 had renal cell carcinoma and 9 had head and neck cancer. The paper describes the monotherapy dose-escalation part (N = 52 patients) of the phase I trial of ivuxolimab. Peripheral TCRbeta sequencing aimed to test whether ivuxolimab altered TCR sequence diversity and caused clonal T-cell expansion. Partial responses occurred in three dose-escalation patients, of whom one had hepatocellular carcinoma and two had cutaneous melanoma. Prior anti-PD-1, anti-PD-L1 or anti-CTLA-4 therapy was permitted, and checkpoint inhibitors had been received by 40% to 50% of dose-escalation patients.

A remark on this clone: No antigen is known for it. Base qualities are not at hand, and no much larger clone is one base apart.

To sequence the TCRbeta CDR3 region, genomic DNA was isolated from the sorted cells. The immunoSEQ Assay was used for sequencing of TCRbeta CDR3 regions. In its TCRdb copy, this immuneACCESS table keeps in-frame sequences only and misses some clones. Where compared with another copy, unresolved V genes explain less than half of these, and the others have no known cause. Counted in this sample were some 62,000 clones; 84% of them appeared once. Jointly, the top ten make up 9.8% of the sample. Broader findings and caveats from the paper: After ivuxolimab, expanded clones were on average more numerous among CD8+ T cells than among CD4+ T cells. In the 0.1-3.0 mg/kg groups, partial responders had among the lowest normalized peripheral clonal expansion, particularly in CD8+ T cells. At doses from 0.1 to 3.0 mg/kg, clonal expansion was seen in both CD4+ and CD8+ blood T cells between baseline and week 6. The antigen specificity of the clonally expanded peripheral T cells was not determined. Low levels of normalized T-cell clonal expansion were also seen in some patients who did not respond.

Patients with autoimmune disease history or receiving systemic immunosuppression were excluded from the trial. Peripheral blood for TCR sequencing was drawn from every dose cohort at baseline, at cycle 4 day 1 and at cycle 7 day 1. Samples were obtained from an open-label, multicenter, first-in-human phase I dose-escalation trial of ivuxolimab. Adults with locally advanced or metastatic melanoma, renal cell, hepatocellular, or head and neck squamous cell carcinoma were enrolled in the trial. Before TCR sequencing, CD4+ T cells and CD8+ T cells were sorted from peripheral blood as separate populations. Material: CD4+ or CD8+ T cells sorted from blood, obtained in a trial of the OX40 agonist ivuxolimab. The receptor was isolated from an adult with an advanced solid tumor such as melanoma, head and neck, liver or kidney cancer.

In nucleotide form, the sequence is TGTGCCAGCAGCTGGACTCCACTGGGCGAAAAACTGTTTTTT. It is translated as CASSWTPLGEKLFF. This sequence uses TRBV2 and TRBJ1-4, with the D gene not confidently named. Based on the germline V gene, the CDR1 and CDR2 sequences are SNHLY and FYNNEI. A distance of 16 bases separates the germline ends of V and J, which lose 6 bases and 8 bases respectively. Spanning cysteine to phenylalanine, the CDR3 consists of 14 amino acids. Of all the DNA, just the CDR3 is kept, 42 bases in frame from base 1.